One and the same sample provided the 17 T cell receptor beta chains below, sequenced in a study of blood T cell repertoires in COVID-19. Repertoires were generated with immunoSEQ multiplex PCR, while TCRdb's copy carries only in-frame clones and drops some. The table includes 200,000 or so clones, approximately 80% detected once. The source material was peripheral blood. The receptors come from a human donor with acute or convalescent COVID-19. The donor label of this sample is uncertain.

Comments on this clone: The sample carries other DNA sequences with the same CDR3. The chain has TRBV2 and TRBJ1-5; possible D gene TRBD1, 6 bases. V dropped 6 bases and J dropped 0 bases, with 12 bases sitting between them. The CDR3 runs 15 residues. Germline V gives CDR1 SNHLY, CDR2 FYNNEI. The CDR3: CASSVDSLSNQPQHF. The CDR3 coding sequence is TGTGCCAGCAGCGTGGACAGCCTTAGCAATCAGCCCCAGCATTTT.

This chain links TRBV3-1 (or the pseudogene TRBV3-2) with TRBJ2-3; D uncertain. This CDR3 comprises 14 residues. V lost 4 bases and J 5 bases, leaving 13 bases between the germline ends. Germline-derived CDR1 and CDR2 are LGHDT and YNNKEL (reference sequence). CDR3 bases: TGTGCCAGCAGCCCCCGAGTAGCTTTAGATACGCAGTATTTT. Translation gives CASSPRVALDTQYF.

CDR3 sequence (DNA): TGTGCCAGCAGCTTGTTTCAGGGACTAGCGGGAGGGCGCACAGATACGCAGTATTTT. Translated, it gives CASSLFQGLAGGRTDTQYF. The genes are TRBV5-6 and TRBJ2-3, with 16 bases lining up with TRBD2. This CDR3 has 19 amino acids. In germline, CDR1 is SGHDT, CDR2 YYEEEE. V was clipped by 1 base and J by 1 base; unmatched bases: 6.

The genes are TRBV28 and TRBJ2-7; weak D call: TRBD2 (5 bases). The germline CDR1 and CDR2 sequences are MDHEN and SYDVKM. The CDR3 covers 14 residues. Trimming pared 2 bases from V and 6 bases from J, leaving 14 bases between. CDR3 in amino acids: CASSLGSKEGEQYF. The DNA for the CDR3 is TGTGCCAGCAGTTTAGGCTCGAAAGAGGGCGAGCAGTACTTC.

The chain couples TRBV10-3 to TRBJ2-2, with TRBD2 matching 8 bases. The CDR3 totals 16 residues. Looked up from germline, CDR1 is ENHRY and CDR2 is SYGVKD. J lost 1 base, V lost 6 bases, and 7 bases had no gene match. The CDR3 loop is CAIRGSSGENTGELFF. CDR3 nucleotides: TGTGCCATCAGGGGAAGTAGCGGGGAGAACACCGGGGAGCTGTTTTTT.

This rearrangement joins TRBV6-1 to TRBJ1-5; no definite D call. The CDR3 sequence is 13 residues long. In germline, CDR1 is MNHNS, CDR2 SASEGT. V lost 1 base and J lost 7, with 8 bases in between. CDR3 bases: TGTGCCAGCAGTGAAGTAGACGGGCAGCCCCAGCATTTT. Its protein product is CASSEVDGQPQHF.

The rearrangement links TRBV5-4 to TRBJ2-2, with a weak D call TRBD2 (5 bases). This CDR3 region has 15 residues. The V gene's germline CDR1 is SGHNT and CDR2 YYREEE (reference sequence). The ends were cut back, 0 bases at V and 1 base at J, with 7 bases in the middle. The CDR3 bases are TGTGCCAGCAGCTTGGCGGGAAGGAACACCGGGGAGCTGTTTTTT. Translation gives CASSLAGRNTGELFF.

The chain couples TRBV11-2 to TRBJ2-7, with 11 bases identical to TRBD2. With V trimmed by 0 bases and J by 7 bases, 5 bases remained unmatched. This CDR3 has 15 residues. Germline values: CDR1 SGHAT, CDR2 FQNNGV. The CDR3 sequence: CASSLDRLAGGEQYF. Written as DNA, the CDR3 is TGTGCCAGCAGCTTAGATCGGCTAGCGGGAGGTGAGCAGTACTTC.

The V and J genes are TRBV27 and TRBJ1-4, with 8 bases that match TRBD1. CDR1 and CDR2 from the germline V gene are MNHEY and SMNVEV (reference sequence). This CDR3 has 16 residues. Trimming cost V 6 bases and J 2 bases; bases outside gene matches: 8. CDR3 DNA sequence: TGTGCCAGCAGAAGACAGGGGCCGGTGACTAATGAAAAACTGTTTTTT. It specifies CASRRQGPVTNEKLFF.

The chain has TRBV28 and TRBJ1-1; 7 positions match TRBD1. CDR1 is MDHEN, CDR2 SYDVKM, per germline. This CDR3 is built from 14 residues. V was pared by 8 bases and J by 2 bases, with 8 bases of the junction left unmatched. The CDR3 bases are TGTGCCAGCTGCCTCCGGGACAGAAACACTGAAGCTTTCTTT. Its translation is CASCLRDRNTEAFF.

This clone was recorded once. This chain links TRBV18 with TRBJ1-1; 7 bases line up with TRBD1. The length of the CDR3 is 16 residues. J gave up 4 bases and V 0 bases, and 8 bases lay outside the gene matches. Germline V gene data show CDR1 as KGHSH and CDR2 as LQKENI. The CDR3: CASSPPSQTGSTEAFF. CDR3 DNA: TGTGCCAGCTCACCACCTTCGCAGACAGGGTCCACTGAAGCTTTCTTT.

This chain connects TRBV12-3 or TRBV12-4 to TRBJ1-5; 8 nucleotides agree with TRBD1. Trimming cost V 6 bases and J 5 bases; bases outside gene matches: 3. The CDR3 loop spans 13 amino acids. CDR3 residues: CASSRQGYQPQHF. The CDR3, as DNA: TGTGCCAGCAGCCGACAGGGGTATCAGCCCCAGCATTTT.

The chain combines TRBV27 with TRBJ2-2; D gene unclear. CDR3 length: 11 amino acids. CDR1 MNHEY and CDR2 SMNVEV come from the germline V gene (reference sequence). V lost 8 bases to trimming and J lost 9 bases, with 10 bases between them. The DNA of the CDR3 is TGTGCCAGCGCCTCCTACCGGGAGCTGTTTTTT. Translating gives CASASYRELFF.

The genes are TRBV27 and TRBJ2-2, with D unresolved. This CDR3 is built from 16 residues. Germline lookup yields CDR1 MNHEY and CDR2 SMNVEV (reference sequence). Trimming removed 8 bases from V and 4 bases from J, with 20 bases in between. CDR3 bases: TGTGCCAGCGCCACTCCGAGTGCGTCATCCACCGGGGAGCTGTTTTTT. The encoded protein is CASATPSASSTGELFF.

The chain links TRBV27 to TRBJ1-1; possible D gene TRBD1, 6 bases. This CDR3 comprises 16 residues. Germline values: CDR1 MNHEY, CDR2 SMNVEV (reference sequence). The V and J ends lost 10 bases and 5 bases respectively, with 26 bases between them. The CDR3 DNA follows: TGTGCCACCTTTACCCTGGGGCGGGGGCCGAGGACTGAAGCTTTCTTT. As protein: CATFTLGRGPRTEAFF.

The CDR3 is CASSRGLAGGHWQDTQYF. CDR3 nucleotide sequence: TGCGCCAGCAGCCGGGGGCTAGCGGGAGGGCATTGGCAAGATACGCAGTATTTT. The chain uses TRBV10-1 and TRBJ2-3; 12 bases are a match to TRBD2. CDR3 length equals 18 residues. J lost 5 bases, V lost 6 bases, and 15 bases had no gene match. CDR1 and CDR2 from the germline V gene are WNHNN and SYGVQD (reference sequence).

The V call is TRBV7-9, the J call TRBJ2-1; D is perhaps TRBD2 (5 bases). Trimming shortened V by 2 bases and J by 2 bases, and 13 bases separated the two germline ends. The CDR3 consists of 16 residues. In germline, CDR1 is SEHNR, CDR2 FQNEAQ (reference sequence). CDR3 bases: TGTGCCAGCAGCTTATTAGGCGGAGGTCCCTACAATGAGCAGTTCTTC. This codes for CASSLLGGGPYNEQFF.